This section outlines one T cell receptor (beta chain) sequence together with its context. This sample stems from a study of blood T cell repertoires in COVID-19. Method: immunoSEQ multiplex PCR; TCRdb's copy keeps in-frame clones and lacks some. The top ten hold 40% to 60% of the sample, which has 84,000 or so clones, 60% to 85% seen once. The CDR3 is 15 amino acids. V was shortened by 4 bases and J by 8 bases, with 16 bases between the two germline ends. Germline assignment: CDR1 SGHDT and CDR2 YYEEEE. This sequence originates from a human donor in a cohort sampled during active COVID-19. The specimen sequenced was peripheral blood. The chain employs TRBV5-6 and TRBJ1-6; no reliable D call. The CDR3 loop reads CASSLSPRVHSPLHF. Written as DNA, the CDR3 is TGTGCCAGCAGCCTATCACCCCGAGTTCATTCACCCCTCCACTTT. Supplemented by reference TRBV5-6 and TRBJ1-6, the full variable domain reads DAGVTQSPTHLIKTRGQQVTLRCSPKSGHDTVSWYQQALGQGPQFIFQYYEEEERQRGNFPDRFSGHQFPNYSSELNVNALLLGDSALYLCASSLSPRVHSPLHFGNGTRLTVT.